This entry concerns a single T cell receptor beta chain. Antigen: not known. This specimen belongs to a study of cytomegalovirus exposure and HLA in healthy donors. Method: immunoSEQ multiplex PCR; TCRdb's copy keeps in-frame clones and lacks some. The sample consists of roughly 310,000 clones, approximately 86% of them appearing once. The V and J ends lost 3 bases and 3 bases, in that order; junction bases with no gene match: 6. CDR1 WSHSY and CDR2 SAAADI come from the germline V gene. The CDR3 runs 16 residues. Study conclusions and caveats: Cytomegalovirus association was assigned to 150 to 200 TCR beta chains.

The sequenced sample was PBMCs. The clonotype originates from a man aged 25-45 years in good health and CMV-seronegative. The rearrangement links TRBV10-2 to TRBJ2-3; 10 bases fit TRBD2. The CDR3 loop is CASSDPASGGTDTQYF. The CDR3 nucleotides are TGCGCCAGCAGTGATCCGGCTAGCGGGGGAACAGATACGCAGTATTTT.